This paragraph reports one T cell receptor beta chain. What it binds is not known. The source of the sample is a study of cytomegalovirus exposure and HLA in healthy donors. Overall study: Of roughly 400 genotyped donors, about 80% grouped in the Caucasian-associated ancestry cluster.

The CDR3 totals 10 residues. With 4 bases removed from V and 4 bases from J, the gap between germline ends came to 4 bases. Germline lookup yields CDR1 SQVTM and CDR2 ANQGSEA. Study-wide findings and caveats: Researchers reported that a few CMV-associated chains were confirmed in vitro as CMV antigen-specific. While the bulk of TCR sequences proved rare, some public TCRs turned up in many donors. Data from an earlier analysis indicated that most TCR beta V segments were productive either about 87% or about 30% of the time.

The PCR used 60 Vbeta and 13 Jbeta primers. Sequencing was performed with immunoSEQ multiplex PCR; in TCRdb, only in-frame clones are kept and a portion is missing. Here the sample spans about 180,000 clones, 77% being singletons. The V gene is TRBV29-1, the J gene TRBJ1-1; D ambiguous. This clonotype originated in a woman between 25 and 40 years old in good health and CMV-seropositive. The source material was PBMCs. The CDR3 nucleotides read TGCAGCGTTGTCAGCACTGAAGCTTTCTTT. It encodes CSVVSTEAFF.